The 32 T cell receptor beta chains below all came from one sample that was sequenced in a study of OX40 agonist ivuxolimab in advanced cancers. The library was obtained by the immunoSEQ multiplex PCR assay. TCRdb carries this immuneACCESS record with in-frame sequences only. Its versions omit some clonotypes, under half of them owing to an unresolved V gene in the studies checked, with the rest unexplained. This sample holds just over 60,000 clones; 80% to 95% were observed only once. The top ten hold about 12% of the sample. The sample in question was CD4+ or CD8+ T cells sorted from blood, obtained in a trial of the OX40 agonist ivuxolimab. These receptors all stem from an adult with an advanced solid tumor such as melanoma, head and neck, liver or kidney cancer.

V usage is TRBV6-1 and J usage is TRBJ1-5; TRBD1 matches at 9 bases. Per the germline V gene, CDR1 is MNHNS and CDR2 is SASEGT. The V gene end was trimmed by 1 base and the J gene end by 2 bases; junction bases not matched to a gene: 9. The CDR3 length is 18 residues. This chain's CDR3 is CASSEGTGAVLRNQPQHF. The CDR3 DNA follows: TGTGCCAGCAGTGAAGGGACAGGGGCGGTTTTGCGCAATCAGCCCCAGCATTTT.

The DNA of the CDR3 is TGCGCCAGCAGCTTGGTAGCGGGAGCATACAATGAGCAGTTCTTC. It yields the protein CASSLVAGAYNEQFF. The V call is TRBV5-1, the J call TRBJ2-1, with 9 bases fitting TRBD2. CDR1 and CDR2 from the germline V gene are SGHRS and YFSETQ. This CDR3 is 15 amino acids long. Losses at the gene ends were 0 bases for V and 4 bases for J; bases not matched to a gene: 2.

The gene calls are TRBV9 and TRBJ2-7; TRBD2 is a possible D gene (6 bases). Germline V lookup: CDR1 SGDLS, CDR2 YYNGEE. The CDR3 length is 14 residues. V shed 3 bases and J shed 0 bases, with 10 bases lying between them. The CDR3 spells CASSDTSYSYEQYF. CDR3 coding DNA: TGTGCCAGCAGCGACACTAGCTACTCCTACGAGCAGTACTTC.

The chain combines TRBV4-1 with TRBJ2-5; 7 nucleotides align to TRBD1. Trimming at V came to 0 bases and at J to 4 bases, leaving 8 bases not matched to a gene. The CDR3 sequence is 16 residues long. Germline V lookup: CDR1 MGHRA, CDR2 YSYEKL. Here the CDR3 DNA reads TGCGCCAGCAGCCAAGAACCCGGGACAGCCCGAGAGACCCAGTACTTC. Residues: CASSQEPGTARETQYF.

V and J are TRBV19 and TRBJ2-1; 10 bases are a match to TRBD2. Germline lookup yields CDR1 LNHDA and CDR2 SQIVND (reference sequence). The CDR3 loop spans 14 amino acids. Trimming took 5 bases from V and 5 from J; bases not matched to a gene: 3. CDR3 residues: CASSRLAGHNEQFF. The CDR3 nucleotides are TGTGCCAGTAGTCGACTAGCGGGTCACAATGAGCAGTTCTTC.

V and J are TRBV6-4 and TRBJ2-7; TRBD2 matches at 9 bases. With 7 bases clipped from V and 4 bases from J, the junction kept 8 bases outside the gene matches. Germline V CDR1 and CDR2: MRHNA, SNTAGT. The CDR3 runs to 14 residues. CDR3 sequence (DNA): TGTGCCAGCAAAAACGGGGCGGGAGGGTACGAGCAGTACTTC. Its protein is CASKNGAGGYEQYF.

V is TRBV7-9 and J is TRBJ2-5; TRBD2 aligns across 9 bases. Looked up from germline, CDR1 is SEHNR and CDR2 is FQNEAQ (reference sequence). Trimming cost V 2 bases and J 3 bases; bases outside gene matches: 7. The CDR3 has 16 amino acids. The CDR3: CASSLWREGREETQYF. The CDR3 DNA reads TGTGCCAGCAGCTTATGGCGGGAGGGCCGGGAAGAGACCCAGTACTTC.

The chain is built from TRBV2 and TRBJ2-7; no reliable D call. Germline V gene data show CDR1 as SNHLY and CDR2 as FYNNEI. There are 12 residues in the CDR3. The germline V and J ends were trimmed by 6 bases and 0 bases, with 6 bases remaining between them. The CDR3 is CASSESSYEQYF. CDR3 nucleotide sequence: TGTGCCAGCAGCGAAAGCTCCTACGAGCAGTACTTC.

CDR3 loop: CASSLGPAGETQYF. The CDR3 bases are TGTGCCAGCAGCTTAGGCCCTGCCGGAGAGACCCAGTACTTC. V usage is TRBV7-9 and J usage is TRBJ2-5, with D unresolved. Looked up from germline, CDR1 is SEHNR and CDR2 is FQNEAQ (reference sequence). V lost 1 base and J lost 4, with 10 bases in between. This CDR3 is 14 amino acids long.

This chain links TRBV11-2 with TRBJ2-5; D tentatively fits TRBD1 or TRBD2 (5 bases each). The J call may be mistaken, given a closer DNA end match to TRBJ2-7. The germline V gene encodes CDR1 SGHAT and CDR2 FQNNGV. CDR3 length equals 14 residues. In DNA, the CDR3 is TGTGCCAGCAGCACCGGGACGCCGTACTACGAGCAGTACTTC. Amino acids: CASSTGTPYYEQYF.

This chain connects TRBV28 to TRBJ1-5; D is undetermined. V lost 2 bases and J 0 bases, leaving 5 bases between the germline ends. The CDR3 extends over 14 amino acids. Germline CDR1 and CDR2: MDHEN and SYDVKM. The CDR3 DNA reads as TGTGCCAGCAGTTTACCGGATAGCAATCAGCCCCAGCATTTT. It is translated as CASSLPDSNQPQHF.

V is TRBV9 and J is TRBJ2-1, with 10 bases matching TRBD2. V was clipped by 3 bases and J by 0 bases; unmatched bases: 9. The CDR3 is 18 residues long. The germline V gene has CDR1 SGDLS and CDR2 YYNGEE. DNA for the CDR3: TGTGCCAGCAGCGCTAGTGGAGCGGGAGGGGTCTCCTACAATGAGCAGTTCTTC. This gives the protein CASSASGAGGVSYNEQFF.

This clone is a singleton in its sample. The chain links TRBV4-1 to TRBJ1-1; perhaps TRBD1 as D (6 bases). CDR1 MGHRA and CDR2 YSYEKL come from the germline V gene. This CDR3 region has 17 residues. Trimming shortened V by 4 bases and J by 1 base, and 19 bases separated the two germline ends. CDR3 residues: CASSPAVGGLRNTEAFF. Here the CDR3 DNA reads TGCGCCAGCAGCCCCGCCGTCGGGGGGCTTAGGAACACTGAAGCTTTCTTT.

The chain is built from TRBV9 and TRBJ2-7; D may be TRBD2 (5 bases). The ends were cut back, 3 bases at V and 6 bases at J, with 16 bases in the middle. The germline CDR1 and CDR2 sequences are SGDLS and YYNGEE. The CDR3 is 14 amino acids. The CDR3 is CASSERAGRSEQYF. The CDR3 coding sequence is TGTGCCAGCAGCGAGAGGGCTGGGCGGTCCGAGCAGTACTTC.

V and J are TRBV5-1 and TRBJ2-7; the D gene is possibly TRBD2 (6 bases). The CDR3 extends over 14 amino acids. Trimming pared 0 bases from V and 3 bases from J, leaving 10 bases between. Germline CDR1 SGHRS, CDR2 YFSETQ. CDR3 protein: CASSLGRGLYEQYF. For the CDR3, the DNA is TGCGCCAGCAGCTTGGGGCGGGGACTCTACGAGCAGTACTTC.

In nucleotides, the CDR3 is TGTGCCAGCAGCGTGGGAGGACTAGCGGGTGGAGGGGCCTACGAGCAGTACTTC. Translated: CASSVGGLAGGGAYEQYF. The V call is TRBV9, the J call TRBJ2-7; 11 bases align to TRBD2. The trim removed 2 bases at V and 2 bases at J, leaving 12 bases unmatched. CDR3 length equals 18 residues. From germline, CDR1 is SGDLS and CDR2 YYNGEE. Full variable domain (rest looked up from reference TRBV9 and TRBJ2-7): DSGVTQTPKHLITATGQRVTLRCSPRSGDLSVYWYQQSLDQGLQFLIQYYNGEERAKGNILERFSAQQFPDLHSELNLSSLELGDSALYFCASSVGGLAGGGAYEQYFGPGTRLTVT.

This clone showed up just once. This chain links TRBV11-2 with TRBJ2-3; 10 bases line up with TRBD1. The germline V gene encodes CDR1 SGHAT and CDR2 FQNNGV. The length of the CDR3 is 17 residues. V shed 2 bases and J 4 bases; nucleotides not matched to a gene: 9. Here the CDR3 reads CASSLNWEDRGSDTQYF. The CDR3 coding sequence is TGTGCCAGCAGCTTAAACTGGGAGGACAGGGGGTCAGATACGCAGTATTTT.

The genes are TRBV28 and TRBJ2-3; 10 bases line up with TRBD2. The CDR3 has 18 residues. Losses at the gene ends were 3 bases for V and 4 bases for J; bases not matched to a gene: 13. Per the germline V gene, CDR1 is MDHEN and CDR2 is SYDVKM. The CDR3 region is CASSLGPASGGSPDTQYF. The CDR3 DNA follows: TGTGCCAGCAGTTTGGGGCCTGCTAGCGGGGGCAGCCCAGATACGCAGTATTTT.

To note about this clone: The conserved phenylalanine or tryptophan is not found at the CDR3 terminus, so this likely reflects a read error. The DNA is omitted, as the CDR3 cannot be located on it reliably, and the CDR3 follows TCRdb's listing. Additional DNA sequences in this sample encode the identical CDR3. The CDR3 region is CASSLYGRPPCL. The chain is built from TRBV28 and TRBJ2-7; the table's D call, TRBD2, has no DNA check behind it. Germline assignment: CDR1 MDHEN and CDR2 SYDVKM. Termini included, the CDR3 measures 12 amino acids.

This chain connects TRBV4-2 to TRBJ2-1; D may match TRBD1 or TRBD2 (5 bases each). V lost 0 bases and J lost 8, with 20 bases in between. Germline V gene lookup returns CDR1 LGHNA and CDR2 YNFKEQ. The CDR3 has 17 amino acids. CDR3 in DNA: TGTGCCAGCAGCCAAGATGGTGGGGCAGGGATTAGCGATGAGCAGTTCTTC. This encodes CASSQDGGAGISDEQFF.

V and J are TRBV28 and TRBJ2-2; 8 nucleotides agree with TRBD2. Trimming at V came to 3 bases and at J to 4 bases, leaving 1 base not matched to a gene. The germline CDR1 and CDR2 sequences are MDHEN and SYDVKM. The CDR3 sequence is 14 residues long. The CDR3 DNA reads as TGTGCCAGCAGTTTTCGGGGGGGCACCGGGGAGCTGTTTTTT. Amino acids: CASSFRGGTGELFF.

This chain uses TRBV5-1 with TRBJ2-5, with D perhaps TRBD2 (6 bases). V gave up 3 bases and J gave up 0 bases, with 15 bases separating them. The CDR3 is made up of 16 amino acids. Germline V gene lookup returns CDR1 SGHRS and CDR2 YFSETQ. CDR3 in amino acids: CASSSYGGGYQETQYF. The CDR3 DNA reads TGCGCCAGCAGCTCCTACGGTGGGGGGTACCAAGAGACCCAGTACTTC.

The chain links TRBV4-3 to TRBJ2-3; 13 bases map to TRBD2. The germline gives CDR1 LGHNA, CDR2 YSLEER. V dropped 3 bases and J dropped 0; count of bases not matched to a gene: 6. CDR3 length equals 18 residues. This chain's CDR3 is CASSHFGTSGASTDTQYF. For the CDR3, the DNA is TGCGCCAGCAGCCACTTTGGGACTAGCGGGGCGAGCACAGATACGCAGTATTTT.

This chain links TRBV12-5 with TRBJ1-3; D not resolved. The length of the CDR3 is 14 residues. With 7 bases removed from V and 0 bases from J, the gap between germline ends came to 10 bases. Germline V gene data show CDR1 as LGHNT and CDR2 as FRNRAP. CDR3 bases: TGTGCTAGTGCTGTACAGAGCTCTGGAAACACCATATATTTT. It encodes CASAVQSSGNTIYF.

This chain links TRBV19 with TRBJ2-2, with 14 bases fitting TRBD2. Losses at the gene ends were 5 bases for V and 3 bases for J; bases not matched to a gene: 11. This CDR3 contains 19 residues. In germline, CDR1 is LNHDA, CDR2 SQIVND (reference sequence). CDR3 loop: CASSPDGLAGGLHTGELFF. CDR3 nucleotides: TGTGCCAGTAGTCCTGACGGACTAGCGGGAGGCCTTCACACCGGGGAGCTGTTTTTT.

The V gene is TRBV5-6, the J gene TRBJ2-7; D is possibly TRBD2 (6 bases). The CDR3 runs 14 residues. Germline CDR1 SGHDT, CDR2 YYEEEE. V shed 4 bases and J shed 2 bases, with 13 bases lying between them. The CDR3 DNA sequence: TGTGCCAGCAGCCCTGAGGTAGCGGCCTACGAGCAGTACTTC. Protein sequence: CASSPEVAAYEQYF.

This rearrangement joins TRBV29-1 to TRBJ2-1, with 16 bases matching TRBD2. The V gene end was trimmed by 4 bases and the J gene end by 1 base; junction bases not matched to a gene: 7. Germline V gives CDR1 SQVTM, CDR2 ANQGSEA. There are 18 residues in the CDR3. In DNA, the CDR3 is TGCAGCGTTGTTTCCGGGACTAGCGGGAGGGGGTCCTACAATGAGCAGTTCTTC. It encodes CSVVSGTSGRGSYNEQFF.

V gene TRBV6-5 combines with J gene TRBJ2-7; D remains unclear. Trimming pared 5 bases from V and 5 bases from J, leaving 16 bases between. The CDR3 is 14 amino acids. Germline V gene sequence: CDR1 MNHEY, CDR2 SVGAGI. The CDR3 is CASSPALAVDEQYF. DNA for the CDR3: TGTGCCAGCAGTCCAGCCCTCGCGGTCGACGAGCAGTACTTC.

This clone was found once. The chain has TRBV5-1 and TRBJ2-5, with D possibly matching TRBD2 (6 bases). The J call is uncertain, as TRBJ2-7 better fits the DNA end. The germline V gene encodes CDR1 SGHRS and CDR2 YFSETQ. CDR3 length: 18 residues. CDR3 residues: CASSLAWGVARSGYEQYF. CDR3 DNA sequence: TGCGCCAGCAGCCTGGCTTGGGGGGTCGCTAGATCGGGCTACGAGCAGTACTTC.

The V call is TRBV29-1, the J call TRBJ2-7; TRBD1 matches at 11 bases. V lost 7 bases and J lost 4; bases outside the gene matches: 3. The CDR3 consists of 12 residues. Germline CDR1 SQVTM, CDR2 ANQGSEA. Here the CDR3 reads CSAGTGGYEQYF. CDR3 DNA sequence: TGCAGCGCCGGGACAGGGGGATACGAGCAGTACTTC.

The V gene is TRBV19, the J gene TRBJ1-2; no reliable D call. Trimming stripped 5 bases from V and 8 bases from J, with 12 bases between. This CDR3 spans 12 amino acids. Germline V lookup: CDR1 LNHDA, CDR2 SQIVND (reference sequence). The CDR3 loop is CASSWEGGGYTF. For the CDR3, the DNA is TGTGCCAGTAGTTGGGAGGGTGGCGGCTACACCTTC.

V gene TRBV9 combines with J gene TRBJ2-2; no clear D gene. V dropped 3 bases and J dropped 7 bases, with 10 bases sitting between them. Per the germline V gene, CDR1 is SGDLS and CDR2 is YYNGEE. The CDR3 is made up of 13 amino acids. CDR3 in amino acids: CASSDGSGGELFF. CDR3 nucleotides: TGTGCCAGCAGCGATGGTTCGGGCGGGGAGCTGTTTTTT.